This TCR beta chain appears in the sequencing data of a study of PD-L1 blockade in urothelial cancer. Trimming cost V 3 bases and J 2 bases; bases outside gene matches: 7. The CDR3 runs 15 residues. Germline V gene data show CDR1 as MGHRA and CDR2 as YSYEKL. Sequencing was performed with immunoSEQ multiplex PCR; in TCRdb, only in-frame clones are kept and a portion is missing. In the table there are 100,000 or so clones, roughly nine tenths of which are singletons. The chain is built from TRBV4-1 and TRBJ2-7; 7 positions agree with TRBD1. The clonotype originates from a woman aged 80 or over with urothelial cancer. The sequencing here drew on PBMCs, taken around atezolizumab (anti-PD-L1) treatment. The CDR3 protein is CASSHTGEPPYEQYF. In nucleotides, the CDR3 is TGCGCCAGCAGCCACACAGGGGAACCCCCCTACGAGCAGTACTTC.